One and the same sample provided the 9 T cell receptor beta chains below, sequenced in a study of blood T cell repertoires in COVID-19. Libraries were prepared by immunoSEQ multiplex PCR; TCRdb keeps only in-frame clonotypes and omits some of them. The data contain under 130,000 clones, 80% to 90% of them seen just once; the ten biggest clones take up 2% to 2.5%. The sequenced sample was peripheral blood. These receptor sequences come from a human donor in a cohort sampled during active COVID-19.

V is TRBV2 and J is TRBJ1-1; D gene ambiguous. CDR1 and CDR2 from the germline V gene are SNHLY and FYNNEI. V dropped 8 bases and J dropped 3 bases, with 13 bases sitting between them. CDR3 length: 13 residues. DNA of the CDR3: TGTGCCAGCGTAACAGTGAGGGACACTGAAGCTTTCTTT. Translating it yields CASVTVRDTEAFF.

The rearrangement uses TRBV3-1 (or the pseudogene TRBV3-2) and TRBJ2-3; TRBD2 agrees at 7 bases. This CDR3 contains 17 residues. Trimming cost V 6 bases and J 4 bases; bases outside gene matches: 16. Germline CDR1 LGHDT, CDR2 YNNKEL (reference sequence). CDR3 coding DNA: TGTGCCAGCAGTCCCTGGCGGGAGAGGGGAAAGGCAGATACGCAGTATTTT. This gives the protein CASSPWRERGKADTQYF.

The chain links TRBV2 to TRBJ1-2, with a weak D call TRBD1 (5 bases). The CDR3 extends over 14 amino acids. From germline, CDR1 is SNHLY and CDR2 FYNNEI. V shed 6 bases and J shed 2 bases, with 13 bases lying between them. CDR3 residues: CASRGVGHNYGYTF. The CDR3 nucleotides are TGTGCCAGCAGAGGGGTGGGGCACAACTATGGCTACACCTTC.

V gene TRBV11-2 combines with J gene TRBJ2-5, with a possible D match to TRBD1 (6 bases). Germline CDR1 and CDR2: SGHAT and FQNNGV. The CDR3 extends over 13 amino acids. V was cut by 5 bases and J by 1 base, with 8 bases left in between. Here the CDR3 reads CASSRTVQETQYF. The CDR3 bases are TGTGCCAGCAGCCGGACAGTCCAAGAGACCCAGTACTTC.

The chain is built from TRBV5-1 and TRBJ1-1; D possibly corresponds to TRBD1 (6 bases). Germline loops: CDR1 SGHRS, CDR2 YFSETQ. This CDR3 has 14 amino acids. Trimming left V 3 bases short and J 3 bases short, with 12 bases between. DNA for the CDR3: TGCGCCAGCAGCTCACGGACAGTGGACACTGAAGCTTTCTTT. Translating it yields CASSSRTVDTEAFF.

The CDR3 DNA follows: TGCGCCAGCAAACTGAGGGGAGGTGTAGAGCAGTTCTTC. The encoded protein is CASKLRGGVEQFF. The J gene is TRBJ2-1, the V gene TRBV10-2; D perhaps matches TRBD2 (6 bases). V lost 7 bases, J lost 10 bases, and 17 bases lay in between. Germline V gene lookup returns CDR1 WSHSY and CDR2 SAAADI. The CDR3 covers 13 residues.

The rearrangement joins TRBV28 to TRBJ2-2; 9 bases are a match to TRBD1. The CDR3 loop spans 15 amino acids. Germline CDR1 is MDHEN and CDR2 is SYDVKM. V lost 6 bases, J lost 5 bases, and 7 bases stayed unmatched. The CDR3 loop reads CASRENRGRTGELFF. The CDR3 nucleotides read TGTGCCAGCAGGGAAAACAGGGGGCGAACCGGGGAGCTGTTTTTT.

This clone occurred a few times. The DNA of the CDR3 is TGTGCCAGCAGCTTACGCAGACTCTTCCAAGGGGAGGTGACAGATACGCAGTATTTT. This gives the protein CASSLRRLFQGEVTDTQYF. The chain couples TRBV7-2 to TRBJ2-3; weak D call: TRBD2 (6 bases). The CDR3 runs 19 residues. The V and J ends lost 2 bases and 3 bases respectively, with 24 bases between them. Germline-derived CDR1 and CDR2 are SGHTA and FQGNSA.

Only a few counts were recorded for this clone. This chain uses TRBV7-3 with TRBJ2-7; 10 nucleotides match TRBD2. The CDR3 covers 15 residues. V lost 4 bases to trimming and J lost 2 bases; unmatched junction nucleotides: 5. The germline V gene encodes CDR1 SGHTA and CDR2 FQGTGA. For the CDR3, the DNA is TGTGCCAGCAGCTCCTTAGCGGGGGGCCCCTACGAGCAGTACTTC. Protein: CASSSLAGGPYEQYF.